Below, 20 T cell receptor beta chains from the same sample are listed, as sequenced in a study of cytomegalovirus exposure and HLA in healthy donors listed by TCRdb under 2017. Library method: the immunoSEQ multiplex PCR assay. A mixture of 60 forward primers for TCR Vbeta segments and 13 reverse primers for TCR Jbeta segments was used in the multiplex PCR. TCRdb stores this immuneACCESS table with in-frame sequences only. Part of the clones is absent; in the studies checked, under half of the shortfall reflects unresolved V genes, and no reason is known for the rest. The sample table holds 85,000 to 120,000 clones, of which approximately 79% were seen once. The ten most abundant clones make up approximately 3.7% of the sample. Sequenced: PBMCs. The receptors stem from a man in his 60s in good health and CMV-seronegative.

This chain joins TRBV5-8 and TRBJ2-1; the match to TRBD1 covers 7 bases. This CDR3 has 16 residues. Per the germline V gene, CDR1 is SGHTS and CDR2 is YDEGEE. Germline trimming cut 4 bases from V and 0 bases from J; bases unmatched to any gene: 7. The CDR3 DNA sequence: TGTGCCAGCAGCCAAGGACAGGCCCTCTCCTACAATGAGCAGTTCTTC. Its protein product is CASSQGQALSYNEQFF.

The V and J genes are TRBV7-3 and TRBJ1-1; unclear D gene. The length of the CDR3 is 14 residues. V dropped 3 bases and J dropped 2 bases, with 10 bases sitting between them. In germline, CDR1 is SGHTA, CDR2 FQGTGA. This chain's CDR3 is CASSLGGLNTEAFF. The CDR3 DNA reads as TGTGCCAGCAGCTTGGGAGGGCTCAACACTGAAGCTTTCTTT.

V and J are TRBV19 and TRBJ1-1, with TRBD1 matching 7 bases. The V and J ends lost 1 base and 5 bases, in that order; junction bases with no gene match: 7. This CDR3 is 15 amino acids long. From germline, CDR1 is LNHDA and CDR2 SQIVND (reference sequence). The CDR3 coding sequence is TGTGCCAGTAGTATAGGGCAGGGGGGTAGAACTGAAGCTTTCTTT. Translated: CASSIGQGGRTEAFF.

This clone was seen a few times. The CDR3 region has the DNA TGTGCCAGCAGTATAGGTAGGGGATACGAGCAGTACGTC. The encoded protein is CASSIGRGYEQYV. This chain connects TRBV2 to TRBJ2-7, with D possibly being TRBD1 (5 bases). Germline V gene lookup returns CDR1 SNHLY and CDR2 FYNNEI. V was trimmed by 5 bases and J by 4 bases, leaving 12 bases between them. This CDR3 comprises 13 residues.

V is TRBV9 and J is TRBJ2-5; 8 bases map to TRBD2. This CDR3 has 16 amino acids. In germline, CDR1 is SGDLS, CDR2 YYNGEE. The V and J ends lost 3 bases and 4 bases, in that order; junction bases with no gene match: 11. Here the CDR3 DNA reads TGTGCCAGCAGCGCCGATAGCGGGAAGTCGGGAGAGACCCAGTACTTC. Translating gives CASSADSGKSGETQYF.

V usage is TRBV19 and J usage is TRBJ1-6, with TRBD1 as a possible D gene (6 bases). The germline V and J ends were trimmed by 7 bases and 6 bases, with 16 bases remaining between them. There are 15 residues in the CDR3. Per the germline V gene, CDR1 is LNHDA and CDR2 is SQIVND (reference sequence). Here the CDR3 reads CASTWTVKLNSPLHF. In DNA form, the CDR3 reads TGTGCCAGTACCTGGACAGTAAAACTTAATTCACCCCTCCACTTT.

The V call is TRBV2, the J call TRBJ1-4; no clear D gene. Trimming stripped 1 base from V and 0 bases from J, with 3 bases between. This CDR3 region has 14 residues. The germline CDR1 and CDR2 sequences are SNHLY and FYNNEI. CDR3: CASSEGPTNEKLFF. CDR3 nucleotide sequence: TGTGCCAGCAGTGAAGGGCCAACTAATGAAAAACTGTTTTTT. The complete variable domain, with remaining parts taken from reference TRBV2 and TRBJ1-4, reads EPEVTQTPSHQVTQMGQEVILRCVPISNHLYFYWYRQILGQKVEFLVSFYNNEISEKSEIFDDQFSVERPDGSNFTLKIRSTKLEDSAMYFCASSEGPTNEKLFFGSGTQLSVL.

V is TRBV7-8 and J is TRBJ1-6, with TRBD1 matching over 8 bases. V lost 5 bases to trimming and J lost 5 bases; unmatched junction nucleotides: 8. The CDR3 runs 16 residues. The germline CDR1 and CDR2 sequences are SGHVS and FQNEAQ. CDR3 in amino acids: CASSQQGQVNNSPLHF. DNA for the CDR3: TGTGCCAGCAGCCAACAGGGACAGGTTAATAATTCACCCCTCCACTTT.

The table lists this clone with a few counts. V usage is TRBV4-3 and J usage is TRBJ1-5; TRBD1 is a possible D gene (5 bases). The ends were cut back, 0 bases at V and 4 bases at J, with 13 bases in the middle. The CDR3 is 16 residues long. The germline V gene has CDR1 LGHNA and CDR2 YSLEER. Here the CDR3 reads CASSQDAQGGNQPQHF. The CDR3 nucleotides read TGCGCCAGCAGCCAAGATGCTCAGGGTGGGAATCAGCCCCAGCATTTT.

This clone occurred once. The gene calls are TRBV19 and TRBJ1-5; unclear D gene. V lost 3 bases and J 1 base, leaving 10 bases between the germline ends. The CDR3 extends over 15 amino acids. Per the germline V gene, CDR1 is LNHDA and CDR2 is SQIVND (reference sequence). The CDR3 DNA follows: TGTGCCAGTAGTATTGGACTTCCCAGCAATCAGCCCCAGCATTTT. It is translated as CASSIGLPSNQPQHF.

This clone was found a few times. The rearrangement uses TRBV10-3 and TRBJ1-2, with D unresolved. Germline CDR1 ENHRY, CDR2 SYGVKD. CDR3 length equals 13 residues. Trimming cost V 2 bases and J 6 bases, with 10 bases left between them. The CDR3 sequence: CAISEASRNGYTF. The CDR3 bases are TGTGCCATCAGTGAGGCCTCCAGGAATGGCTACACCTTC.

The chain combines TRBV7-2 with TRBJ1-5, with a weak D call TRBD1 (6 bases). The germline V gene has CDR1 SGHTA and CDR2 FQGNSA. V lost 6 bases, J lost 3 bases, and 15 bases lay in between. The CDR3 is 15 amino acids. The CDR3 coding sequence is TGTGCCAGCAGACCCGGGGGGGGCAACAATCAGCCCCAGCATTTT. It yields the protein CASRPGGGNNQPQHF.

The chain combines TRBV5-1 with TRBJ2-2, with D perhaps matching TRBD2 (6 bases). The CDR3 contains 17 residues. From germline, CDR1 is SGHRS and CDR2 YFSETQ. V was cut by 0 bases and J by 8 bases, with 20 bases left in between. In nucleotides, the CDR3 is TGCGCCAGCAGCTTGGGGATGGCGGGGTCCCTAGATGGGGAGCTGTTTTTT. Residues: CASSLGMAGSLDGELFF.

This clone was recorded a few times. Distinct nucleotide sequences in the sample also encode this CDR3. This chain links TRBV6-5 with TRBJ1-2; D gene unclear. Germline CDR1 MNHEY, CDR2 SVGAGI. Trimming removed 0 bases at V and 6 bases at J, with 11 bases between. The length of the CDR3 is 14 residues. CDR3 region: CASSYSTRGNGYTF. In nucleotides, the CDR3 is TGTGCCAGCAGTTACTCTACCCGGGGAAATGGCTACACCTTC.

This chain joins TRBV5-6 and TRBJ1-4; TRBD1 is a possible D gene (6 bases). V was trimmed by 4 bases and J by 3 bases, leaving 16 bases between them. Germline CDR1 SGHDT, CDR2 YYEEEE. This CDR3 spans 16 amino acids. The DNA of the CDR3 is TGTGCCAGCAGCCCAACGCGGACAGCAGCTAATGAAAAACTGTTTTTT. Translation gives CASSPTRTAANEKLFF.

This clone was detected once. This chain connects TRBV7-3 to TRBJ2-2; D call uncertain. This CDR3 has 16 residues. Trimming removed 5 bases from V and 0 bases from J, with 13 bases in between. The germline V gene has CDR1 SGHTA and CDR2 FQGTGA. In nucleotides, the CDR3 is TGTGCCAGCAGCCTTAACAGTCCCGCGAACACCGGGGAGCTGTTTTTT. The encoded protein is CASSLNSPANTGELFF.

The chain couples TRBV4-2 to TRBJ1-1; D is unresolved. This CDR3 has 15 residues. V was shortened by 0 bases and J by 0 bases, with 8 bases between the two germline ends. Germline V gene lookup returns CDR1 LGHNA and CDR2 YNFKEQ. The CDR3 region has the DNA TGTGCCAGCAGCCAAGAAGAGTTCATGAACACTGAAGCTTTCTTT. It encodes CASSQEEFMNTEAFF.

V usage is TRBV5-1 and J usage is TRBJ1-4, with D possibly being TRBD1 (5 bases). Germline values: CDR1 SGHRS, CDR2 YFSETQ. The CDR3 extends over 15 amino acids. V lost 4 bases and J 0 bases, leaving 10 bases between the germline ends. CDR3 protein: CASSPDTSTNEKLFF. The CDR3, as DNA: TGCGCCAGCAGCCCGGACACCTCAACTAATGAAAAACTGTTTTTT. Looking up the rest from reference TRBV5-1 and TRBJ1-4 gives the full variable domain: KAGVTQTPRYLIKTRGQQVTLSCSPISGHRSVSWYQQTPGQGLQFLFEYFSETQRNKGNFPGRFSGRQFSNSRSEMNVSTLELGDSALYLCASSPDTSTNEKLFFGSGTQLSVL.

The chain combines TRBV23-1 with TRBJ1-4, with D possibly being TRBD1 (5 bases). TRBV23-1 is assigned to the ORF class and has an uncertain function. V lost 2 bases to trimming and J lost 6 bases, with 10 bases between them. CDR3 length equals 14 residues. CDR3 sequence reads: CASSQRRDHEKLFF. The CDR3 DNA follows: TGCGCCAGCAGTCAAAGGAGGGACCATGAAAAACTGTTTTTT.

This clone was recorded once. The chain is built from TRBV7-2 and TRBJ1-1; D possibly corresponds to TRBD1 (6 bases). Germline-derived CDR1 and CDR2 are SGHTA and FQGNSA. Trimming took off 6 bases at V and 8 bases at J, with 19 bases between the two ends. The CDR3 has 14 residues. This CDR3 is CASSPRGEGVEAFF. The DNA for the CDR3 is TGTGCCAGCAGTCCGAGGGGGGAGGGTGTGGAAGCTTTCTTT.